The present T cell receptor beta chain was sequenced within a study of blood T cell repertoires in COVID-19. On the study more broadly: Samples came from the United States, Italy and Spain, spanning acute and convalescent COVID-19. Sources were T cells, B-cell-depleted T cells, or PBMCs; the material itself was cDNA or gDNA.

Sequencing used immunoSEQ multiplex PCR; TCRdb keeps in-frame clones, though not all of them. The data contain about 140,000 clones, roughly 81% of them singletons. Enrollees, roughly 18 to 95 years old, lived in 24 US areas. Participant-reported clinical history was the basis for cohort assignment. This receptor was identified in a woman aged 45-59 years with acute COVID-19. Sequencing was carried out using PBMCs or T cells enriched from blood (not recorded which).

CDR3 amino acids: CASGRQLQPQHF. In DNA, the CDR3 is TGTGCCAGCGGGCGACAGCTTCAGCCCCAGCATTTT. The V gene is TRBV12-3 or TRBV12-4, the J gene TRBJ1-5, with D perhaps matching TRBD1 (5 bases). The CDR3 has 12 residues. Trimming took off 8 bases at V and 6 bases at J, with 11 bases between the two ends.